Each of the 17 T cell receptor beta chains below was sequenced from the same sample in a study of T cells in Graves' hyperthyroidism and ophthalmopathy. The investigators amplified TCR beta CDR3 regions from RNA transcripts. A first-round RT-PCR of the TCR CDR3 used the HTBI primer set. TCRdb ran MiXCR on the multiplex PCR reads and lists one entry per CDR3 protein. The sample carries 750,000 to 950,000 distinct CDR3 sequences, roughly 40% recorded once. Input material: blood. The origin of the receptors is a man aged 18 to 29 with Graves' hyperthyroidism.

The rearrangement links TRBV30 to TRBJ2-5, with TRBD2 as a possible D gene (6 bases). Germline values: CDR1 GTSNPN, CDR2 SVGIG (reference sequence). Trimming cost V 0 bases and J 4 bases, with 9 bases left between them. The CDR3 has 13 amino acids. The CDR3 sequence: CAWSVDSGETQYF. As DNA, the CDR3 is TGTGCCTGGAGTGTGGATAGCGGAGAGACCCAGTACTTC. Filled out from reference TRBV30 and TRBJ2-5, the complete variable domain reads SQTIHQWPATLVQPVGSPLSLECTVEGTSNPNLYWYRQAAGRGLQLLFYSVGIGQISSEVPQNLSASRPQDRQFILSSKKLLLSDSGFYLCAWSVDSGETQYFGPGTRLLVL.

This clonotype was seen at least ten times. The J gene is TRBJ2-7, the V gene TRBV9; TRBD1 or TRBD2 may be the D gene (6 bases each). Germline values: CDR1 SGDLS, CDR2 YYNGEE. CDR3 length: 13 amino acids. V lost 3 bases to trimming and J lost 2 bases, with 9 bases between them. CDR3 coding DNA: TGTGCCAGCAGCGCGGGGGCGGCCTACGAGCAGTACTTC. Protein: CASSAGAAYEQYF.

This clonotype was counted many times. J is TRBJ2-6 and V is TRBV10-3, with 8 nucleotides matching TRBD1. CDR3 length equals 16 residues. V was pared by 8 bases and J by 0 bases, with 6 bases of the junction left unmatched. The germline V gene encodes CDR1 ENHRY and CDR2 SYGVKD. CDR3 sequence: CAIGDRRSSGANVLTF. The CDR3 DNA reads TGTGCCATCGGGGACAGGAGGAGCTCTGGGGCCAACGTCCTGACTTTC.

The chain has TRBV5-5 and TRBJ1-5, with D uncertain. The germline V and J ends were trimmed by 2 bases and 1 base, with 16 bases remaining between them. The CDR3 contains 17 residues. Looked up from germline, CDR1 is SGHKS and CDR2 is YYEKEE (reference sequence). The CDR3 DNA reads TGTGCCAGCAGCTTATTCGTCACCGACAACAGCAATCAGCCCCAGCATTTT. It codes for CASSLFVTDNSNQPQHF.

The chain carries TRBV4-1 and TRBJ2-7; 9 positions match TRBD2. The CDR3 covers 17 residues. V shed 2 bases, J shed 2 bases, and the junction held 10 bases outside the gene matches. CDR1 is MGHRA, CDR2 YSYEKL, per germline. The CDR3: CASSQLAASGMAYEQYF. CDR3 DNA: TGCGCCAGCAGCCAACTCGCCGCTAGCGGGATGGCCTACGAGCAGTACTTC.

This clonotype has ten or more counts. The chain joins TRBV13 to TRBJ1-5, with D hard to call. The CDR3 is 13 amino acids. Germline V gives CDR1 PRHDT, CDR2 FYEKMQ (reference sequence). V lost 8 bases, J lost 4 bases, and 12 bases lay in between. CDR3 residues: CASQKRKNQPQHF. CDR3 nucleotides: TGTGCCAGCCAGAAACGGAAAAATCAGCCCCAGCATTTT.

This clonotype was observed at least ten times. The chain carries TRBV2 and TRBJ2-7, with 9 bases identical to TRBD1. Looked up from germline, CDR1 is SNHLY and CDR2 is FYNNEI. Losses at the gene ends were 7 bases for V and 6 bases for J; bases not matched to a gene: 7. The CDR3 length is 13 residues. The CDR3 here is CASNRDRELEQYF. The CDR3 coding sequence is TGTGCCAGCAACCGGGACAGGGAACTCGAGCAGTACTTC.

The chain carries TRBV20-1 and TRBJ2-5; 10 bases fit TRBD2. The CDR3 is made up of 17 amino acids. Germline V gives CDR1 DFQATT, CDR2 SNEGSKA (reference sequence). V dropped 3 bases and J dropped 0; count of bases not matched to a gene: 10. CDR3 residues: CSASPWGSGRDQETQYF. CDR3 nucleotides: TGCAGTGCTAGCCCGTGGGGAAGCGGGAGGGACCAAGAGACCCAGTACTTC.

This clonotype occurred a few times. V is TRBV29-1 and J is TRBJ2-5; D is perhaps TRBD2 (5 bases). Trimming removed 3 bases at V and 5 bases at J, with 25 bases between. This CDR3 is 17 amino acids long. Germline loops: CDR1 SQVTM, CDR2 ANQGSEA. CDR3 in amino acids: CSVEPLIEGSRSETQYF. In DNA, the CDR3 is TGCAGCGTTGAGCCTTTGATTGAGGGTTCGAGGAGTGAGACCCAGTACTTC. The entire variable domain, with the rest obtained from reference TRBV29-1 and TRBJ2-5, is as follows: SAVISQKPSRDICQRGTSLTIQCQVDSQVTMMFWYRQQPGQSLTLIATANQGSEATYESGFVIDKFPISRPNLTFSTLTVSNMSPEDSSIYLCSVEPLIEGSRSETQYFGPGTRLLVL.

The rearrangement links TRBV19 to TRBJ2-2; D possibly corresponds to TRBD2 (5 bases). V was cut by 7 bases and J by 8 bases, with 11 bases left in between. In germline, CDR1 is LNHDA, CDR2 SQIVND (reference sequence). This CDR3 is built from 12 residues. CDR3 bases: TGTGCCAGTAACGACTACTCTGGGGAGCTGTTTTTT. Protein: CASNDYSGELFF.

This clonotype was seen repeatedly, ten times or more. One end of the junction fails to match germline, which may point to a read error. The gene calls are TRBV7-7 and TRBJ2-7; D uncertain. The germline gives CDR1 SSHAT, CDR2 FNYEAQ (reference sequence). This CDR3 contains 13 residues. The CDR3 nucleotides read TGTGCTAGCAGCTGGGCGGTTCTACGCGAGCAGTACTTC. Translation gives CASSWAVLREQYF.

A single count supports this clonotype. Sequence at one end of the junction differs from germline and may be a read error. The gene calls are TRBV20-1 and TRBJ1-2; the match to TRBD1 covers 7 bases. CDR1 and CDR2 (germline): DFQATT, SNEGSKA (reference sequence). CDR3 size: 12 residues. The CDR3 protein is CSANRGNYGSTF. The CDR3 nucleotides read TGCAGTGCTAACAGGGGTAACTATGGCTCCACCTTC.

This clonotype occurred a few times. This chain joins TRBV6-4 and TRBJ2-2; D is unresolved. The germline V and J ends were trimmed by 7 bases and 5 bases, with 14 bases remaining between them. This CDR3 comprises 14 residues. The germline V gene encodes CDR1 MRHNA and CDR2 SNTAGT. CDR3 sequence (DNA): TGTGCCAGCACGGCGGTAGATGGGACCGGGGAGCTGTTTTTT. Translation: CASTAVDGTGELFF.

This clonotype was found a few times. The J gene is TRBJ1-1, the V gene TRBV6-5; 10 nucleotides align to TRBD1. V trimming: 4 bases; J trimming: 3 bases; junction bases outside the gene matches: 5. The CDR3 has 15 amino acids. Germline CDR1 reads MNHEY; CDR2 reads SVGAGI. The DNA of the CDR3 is TGTGCCAGCAGTTTGGGGACAGGGGCGGACACTGAAGCTTTCTTT. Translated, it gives CASSLGTGADTEAFF.

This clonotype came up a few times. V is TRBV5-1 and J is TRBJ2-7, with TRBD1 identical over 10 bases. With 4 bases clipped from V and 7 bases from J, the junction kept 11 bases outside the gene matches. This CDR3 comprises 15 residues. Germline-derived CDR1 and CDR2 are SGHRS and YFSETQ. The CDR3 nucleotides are TGCGCCAGCAGCGGGGACAGGGGCTCCCCCGAGGAGCAGTACTTC. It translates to CASSGDRGSPEEQYF.

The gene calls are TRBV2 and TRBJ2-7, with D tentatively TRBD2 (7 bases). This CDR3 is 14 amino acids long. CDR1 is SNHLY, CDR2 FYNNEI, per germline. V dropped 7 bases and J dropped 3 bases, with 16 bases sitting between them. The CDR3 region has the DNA TGTGCCAGCAATACCCGGGGGGCCCTCTACGAGCAGTACTTC. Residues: CASNTRGALYEQYF. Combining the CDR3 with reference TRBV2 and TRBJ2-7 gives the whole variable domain EPEVTQTPSHQVTQMGQEVILRCVPISNHLYFYWYRQILGQKVEFLVSFYNNEISEKSEIFDDQFSVERPDGSNFTLKIRSTKLEDSAMYFCASNTRGALYEQYFGPGTRLTVT.

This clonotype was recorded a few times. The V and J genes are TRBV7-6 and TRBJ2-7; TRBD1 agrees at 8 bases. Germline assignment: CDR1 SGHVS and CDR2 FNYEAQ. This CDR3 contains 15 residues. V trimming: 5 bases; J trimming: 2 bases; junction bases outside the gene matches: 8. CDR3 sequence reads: CASSQTGTGPYEQYF. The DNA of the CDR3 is TGTGCCAGCAGCCAGACAGGGACAGGTCCCTACGAGCAGTACTTC.